The clone carrying this T cell receptor (beta chain) was detected a few times. Its specificity is not known. This sample is part of a study of cytomegalovirus exposure and HLA in healthy donors. The PCR ran on 60 Vbeta and 13 Jbeta primers. Under the authors' procedure: Among the unique TCR beta chains that a later analysis counted, some 73 million in all, roughly 11 million were shared. Produced via immunoSEQ multiplex PCR; TCRdb's table is partial and in-frame only. That table is the source of V, J and clone size, and D and trimming were worked out from the DNA. The sample lists roughly 130,000 clones; 8% to 9.5% were seen once. With 3 bases removed from V and 1 base from J, the gap between germline ends came to 8 bases. Germline V gene data show CDR1 as SQVTM and CDR2 as ANQGSEA. This CDR3 contains 13 residues. Broader study findings: The study assumed roughly uniform donor sequencing depth for presence/absence analyses. Specific recognition of CMV antigens was confirmed in vitro for three chains (all CMV-associated).

The specimen was PBMCs. The V call is TRBV29-1, the J call TRBJ2-3; D possibly corresponds to TRBD2 (5 bases). The TCR sequence derives from a middle-aged man in good health and CMV-seronegative. The CDR3 spells CSVERSGTDTQYF. CDR3 nucleotides: TGCAGCGTTGAGCGTAGCGGCACAGATACGCAGTATTTT.